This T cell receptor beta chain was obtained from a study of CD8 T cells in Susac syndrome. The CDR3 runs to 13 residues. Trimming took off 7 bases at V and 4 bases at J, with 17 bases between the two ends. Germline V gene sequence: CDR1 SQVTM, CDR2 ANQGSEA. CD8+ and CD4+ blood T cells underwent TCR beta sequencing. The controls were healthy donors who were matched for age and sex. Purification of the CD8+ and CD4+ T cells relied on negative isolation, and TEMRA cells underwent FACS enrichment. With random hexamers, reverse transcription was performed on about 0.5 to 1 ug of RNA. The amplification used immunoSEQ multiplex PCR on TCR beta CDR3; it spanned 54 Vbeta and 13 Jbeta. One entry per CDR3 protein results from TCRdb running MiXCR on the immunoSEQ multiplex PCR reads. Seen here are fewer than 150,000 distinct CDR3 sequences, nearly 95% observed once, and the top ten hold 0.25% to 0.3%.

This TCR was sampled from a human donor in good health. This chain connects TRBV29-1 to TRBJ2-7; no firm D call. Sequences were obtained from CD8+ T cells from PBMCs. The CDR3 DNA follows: TGCAGCGCACGACCGGCGGATCTATACGAGCAGTACTTC. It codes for CSARPADLYEQYF.